The source of this T cell receptor (beta chain) is a study of OX40 agonist ivuxolimab in advanced cancers. Measured with immunoSEQ multiplex PCR; TCRdb has only the in-frame clones, and not every one. Among 76,000 or so clones listed, 85% to 90% were seen once. Deletions cut 0 bases from V and 3 bases from J, with 9 bases between. Germline loops: CDR1 SGHRS, CDR2 YFSETQ. The CDR3 length is 14 residues. The investigators sampled blood at baseline, at cycle 4 day 1, and at cycle 7 day 1. This chain joins TRBV5-1 and TRBJ2-5; D is ambiguous. The material was CD4+ or CD8+ T cells sorted from blood, obtained in a trial of the OX40 agonist ivuxolimab. The sequence derives from an adult with an advanced solid tumor such as melanoma, head and neck, liver or kidney cancer. CDR3 bases: TGCGCCAGCAGCTTGGGGGCCCAGGAAGAGACCCAGTACTTC. Protein sequence: CASSLGAQEETQYF. The complete variable domain, with remaining parts taken from reference TRBV5-1 and TRBJ2-5, reads KAGVTQTPRYLIKTRGQQVTLSCSPISGHRSVSWYQQTPGQGLQFLFEYFSETQRNKGNFPGRFSGRQFSNSRSEMNVSTLELGDSALYLCASSLGAQEETQYFGPGTRLLVL.